A single sample gave rise to the 32 T cell receptor beta chains below, sequenced in a study of T cells in Graves' hyperthyroidism and ophthalmopathy. Amplified TCR beta CDR3 regions derived from RNA transcripts. HTBI primers were the set used in a first-round RT-PCR of the TCR CDR3. TCRdb analysed the multiplex PCR reads with MiXCR anew, one entry per CDR3 protein. This table has a few hundred thousand distinct CDR3 sequences, about 15% appearing once. Material for sequencing was blood. Receptors were obtained from a woman in her forties or fifties with Graves' hyperthyroidism that later progressed to Graves' ophthalmopathy.

This clonotype was picked up many times. The chain couples TRBV28 to TRBJ2-2, with 7 bases aligning to TRBD1. The CDR3 loop spans 15 amino acids. The junction had 8 bases not matched to a gene; V was cut back by 8 bases and J by 2 bases. Germline V CDR1 and CDR2: MDHEN, SYDVKM. The CDR3 DNA reads as TGTGCCAGCTCACTCCGACAGGGAAACACCGGGGAGCTGTTTTTT. It translates to CASSLRQGNTGELFF.

The table lists this clonotype with a count of one. The chain recombines TRBV4-2 with TRBJ2-5, with D unclear. Trimming removed 0 bases from V and 5 bases from J, with 10 bases in between. Germline values: CDR1 LGHNA, CDR2 YNFKEQ. This CDR3 is 14 amino acids long. The CDR3 region is CASSQEVGRETQYF. The CDR3 nucleotides read TGTGCCAGCAGCCAAGAGGTTGGCAGGGAGACCCAGTACTTC.

In this sample, this clonotype turned up many times. The rearrangement uses TRBV6-1 and TRBJ2-5, with D uncertain. The CDR3 has 12 residues. V lost 4 bases to trimming and J lost 4 bases, with 7 bases between them. Germline CDR1 MNHNS, CDR2 SASEGT. CDR3 DNA: TGTGCCAGCAGTGCGACGGGAGAGACCCAGTACTTC. Residues: CASSATGETQYF.

This clonotype was picked up a small number of times. CDR3 region: CASSAGVGTLVDEQFF. As DNA, the CDR3 is TGTGCCAGCAGCGCCGGAGTCGGAACTTTGGTGGATGAGCAGTTCTTC. The genes are TRBV9 and TRBJ2-1; D gene ambiguous. The germline V gene has CDR1 SGDLS and CDR2 YYNGEE. The V end was cut by 3 bases, the J end by 8 bases, with 21 bases between. The CDR3 consists of 16 residues. The full variable domain, with the rest looked up from reference TRBV9 and TRBJ2-1, is DSGVTQTPKHLITATGQRVTLRCSPRSGDLSVYWYQQSLDQGLQFLIQYYNGEERAKGNILERFSAQQFPDLHSELNLSSLELGDSALYFCASSAGVGTLVDEQFFGPGTRLTVL.

V is TRBV19 and J is TRBJ2-5; 9 bases line up with TRBD2. The CDR3 runs 15 residues. The germline V gene encodes CDR1 LNHDA and CDR2 SQIVND (reference sequence). V gave up 1 base and J gave up 2 bases; unmatched junction bases: 2. The CDR3 loop is CASSIAAGGQETQYF. In DNA form, the CDR3 reads TGTGCCAGTAGTATAGCTGCGGGAGGGCAAGAGACCCAGTACTTC.

The genes are TRBV7-2 and TRBJ1-5; 11 positions match TRBD1. V shed 9 bases, J shed 7 bases, and the junction held 5 bases outside the gene matches. The CDR3 is 13 residues long. Germline V gene lookup returns CDR1 SGHTA and CDR2 FQGNSA. CDR3 loop: CASCRDRGQPQHF. For the CDR3, the DNA is TGTGCCAGTTGCCGGGACAGGGGGCAGCCCCAGCATTTT.

As to this clonotype: A much larger clone is a single base away; this may be a read error. The genes are TRBV28 and TRBJ2-7; TRBD2 aligns across 7 bases. The J segment lost 11 bases and the V segment lost 6 bases, leaving 7 bases of the junction unmatched. The germline V gene encodes CDR1 MDHEN and CDR2 SYDVKM. CDR3 size: 11 residues. The DNA for the CDR3 is TGTGCCAGCAGCAGGACTAGAGAGAAGTACTTC. Translating gives CASSRTREKYF.

This clonotype was seen at least ten times. This chain uses TRBV28 with TRBJ2-7; D is uncertain. This CDR3 region has 18 residues. V gave up 2 bases and J gave up 1 base, with 21 bases separating them. CDR1 and CDR2 (germline): MDHEN, SYDVKM. In DNA form, the CDR3 reads TGTGCCAGCAGTTTAGCCGGAGCAACAGCCCTCGGATCCTACGAGCAGTACTTC. Protein product: CASSLAGATALGSYEQYF.

This clonotype was observed many times. V usage is TRBV20-1 and J usage is TRBJ2-5; 8 nucleotides agree with TRBD2. V shed 5 bases and J 5 bases; nucleotides not matched to a gene: 10. The CDR3 is made up of 14 amino acids. Germline V gene sequence: CDR1 DFQATT, CDR2 SNEGSKA (reference sequence). The CDR3 DNA sequence: TGCAGTGCTTTAAAGCGGGAGTTGGGGGAGACCCAGTACTTC. This encodes CSALKRELGETQYF.

This clonotype appeared a few times. The chain employs TRBV7-9 and TRBJ2-5; 9 bases fit TRBD1. V trimming: 5 bases; J trimming: 3 bases; junction bases outside the gene matches: 10. Germline CDR1 is SEHNR and CDR2 is FQNEAQ (reference sequence). The CDR3 consists of 16 residues. In DNA, the CDR3 is TGTGCCAGCAGCCTCACGACAGGGGGATTAGAAGAGACCCAGTACTTC. This sequence encodes CASSLTTGGLEETQYF.

This clonotype was seen at least ten times. The CDR3 loop is CSAREQGDSPLHF. CDR3 bases: TGCAGTGCTAGGGAACAGGGGGATTCACCCCTCCACTTT. The chain uses TRBV20-1 and TRBJ1-6; 8 bases are shared with TRBD1. CDR1 is DFQATT and CDR2 is SNEGSKA in the germline V gene (reference sequence). This CDR3 has 13 residues. V was pared by 3 bases and J by 8 bases, with 3 bases of the junction left unmatched.

CDR3 protein: CASSLAPSGQETQYF. In DNA form, the CDR3 reads TGCGCCAGCAGCTTGGCGCCTAGCGGACAAGAGACCCAGTACTTC. The chain couples TRBV5-1 to TRBJ2-5, with 7 bases that match TRBD2. Trimming removed 0 bases from V and 2 bases from J; junction bases left unmatched: 4. Germline-derived CDR1 and CDR2 are SGHRS and YFSETQ. The CDR3 covers 15 residues.

There are many counts of this clonotype. This chain connects TRBV18 to TRBJ1-1, with 8 nucleotides matching TRBD1. V lost 3 bases to trimming and J lost 7 bases; unmatched junction nucleotides: 7. Per germline, CDR1 KGHSH and CDR2 LQKENI. This CDR3 contains 14 residues. The CDR3, as DNA: TGTGCCAGCTCACCGCCGCAGGGGGCAGATGAAGCTTTCTTT. Amino acids: CASSPPQGADEAFF.

In this sample, this clonotype turned up many times. V and J are TRBV20-1 and TRBJ1-1, with a possible D match to TRBD1 (6 bases). CDR1 DFQATT and CDR2 SNEGSKA come from the germline V gene (reference sequence). Trimming took off 6 bases at V and 6 bases at J, with 11 bases between the two ends. CDR3 length: 11 amino acids. The CDR3 is CSAGDMAEAFF. The CDR3 coding sequence is TGCAGTGCGGGGGACATGGCTGAAGCTTTCTTT.

This clonotype was seen many times. CDR3 sequence (DNA): TGTGCCATCAGTTACTCCAGTTCCGGGACTGACTACAATGAGCAGTTCTTC. Translated: CAISYSSSGTDYNEQFF. The rearrangement joins TRBV10-3 to TRBJ2-1, with a tentative D call TRBD2 (6 bases). Trimming removed 5 bases from V and 3 bases from J, with 20 bases in between. There are 17 residues in the CDR3. In germline, CDR1 is ENHRY, CDR2 SYGVKD.

In its sample, this clonotype was seen many times. This sequence joins TRBV7-2 and TRBJ2-1; the D gene is possibly TRBD2 (6 bases). The length of the CDR3 is 16 residues. Trimming shortened V by 6 bases and J by 3 bases, and 18 bases separated the two germline ends. Germline V CDR1 and CDR2: SGHTA, FQGNSA. CDR3 nucleotide sequence: TGTGCCAGCAGAAATTGGGACTTGCTAAACTACAATGAGCAGTTCTTC. This encodes CASRNWDLLNYNEQFF. Looking up the rest from reference TRBV7-2 and TRBJ2-1 gives the full variable domain: GAGVSQSPSNKVTEKGKDVELRCDPISGHTALYWYRQSLGQGLEFLIYFQGNSAPDKSGLPSDRFSAERTGGSVSTLTIQRTQQEDSAVYLCASRNWDLLNYNEQFFGPGTRLTVL.

Ten or more counts support this clonotype. The chain links TRBV7-9 to TRBJ1-6, with D possibly matching TRBD1 (5 bases). Per germline, CDR1 SEHNR and CDR2 FQNEAQ (reference sequence). This CDR3 has 14 residues. Trimming pared 5 bases from V and 6 bases from J, leaving 11 bases between. The CDR3 is CASSRGTFNSPLHF. In DNA form, the CDR3 reads TGTGCCAGCAGCCGGGGGACTTTTAATTCACCCCTCCACTTT.

Ten or more counts support this clonotype. The V and J genes are TRBV9 and TRBJ1-1; 7 bases line up with TRBD1. V was pared by 5 bases and J by 1 base, with 5 bases of the junction left unmatched. CDR1 is SGDLS, CDR2 YYNGEE, per germline. The CDR3 runs to 14 residues. This chain's CDR3 is CASSVGTANTEAFF. In DNA form, the CDR3 reads TGTGCCAGCAGTGTCGGGACAGCGAACACTGAAGCTTTCTTT.

As for this clonotype: Since a much larger clone is just one base distant, this may be a read error. The V gene is TRBV6-1, the J gene TRBJ2-1; D uncertain. From germline, CDR1 is MNHNS and CDR2 SASEGT. V lost 5 bases to trimming and J lost 7 bases, with 9 bases between them. This CDR3 region has 12 residues. The CDR3 region is CASSKNLNEQFF. CDR3 bases: TGTGCCAGCAGTAAAAATCTGAATGAGCAGTTCTTC.

As concerns this clonotype: A clone one base away is much larger, so this may be a read error. V is TRBV6-1 and J is TRBJ2-7; 9 bases match TRBD2. CDR3 length: 16 amino acids. CDR1 and CDR2 (germline): MNHNS, SASEGT. This chain's CDR3 is CASSPPIAGVRYGQYF. CDR3 coding DNA: TGTGCCAGCAGTCCTCCCATAGCGGGAGTTCGGTACGGGCAGTACTTC.

The chain joins TRBV28 to TRBJ2-3, with D perhaps matching TRBD1 or TRBD2 (5 bases each). V shed 5 bases and J shed 3 bases, with 12 bases lying between them. Per germline, CDR1 MDHEN and CDR2 SYDVKM. This CDR3 region has 14 residues. Here the CDR3 reads CASSTGTGTDTQYF. The CDR3 DNA is TGTGCCAGCAGTACCGGGACGGGAACAGATACGCAGTATTTT.

The CDR3 region has the DNA TGTGCCAGCTCGCCCCCGGGACCCTTGTCCGACGAGCAGTACTTC. Protein: CASSPPGPLSDEQYF. The chain couples TRBV18 to TRBJ2-7; tentatively, D is TRBD1 or TRBD2 (5 bases each). The length of the CDR3 is 15 residues. V was clipped by 6 bases and J by 5 bases, with 20 bases between them. CDR1 and CDR2 (germline): KGHSH, LQKENI.

The genes are TRBV2 and TRBJ1-4; no clear D gene. The CDR3 is 13 residues long. The germline CDR1 and CDR2 sequences are SNHLY and FYNNEI. V was shortened by 9 bases and J by 4 bases, with 12 bases between the two germline ends. This CDR3 is CASTGRFNEKLFF. Written as DNA, the CDR3 is TGTGCCAGTACCGGCAGGTTTAATGAAAAACTGTTTTTT.

Concerning this clonotype: A much larger clone lies a single base off, so this may be a read error. This sequence joins TRBV9 and TRBJ1-1, with 8 bases fitting TRBD1. The CDR3 has 13 amino acids. Germline CDR1 is SGDLS and CDR2 is YYNGEE. The DNA of the CDR3 is TGTGCCAGCAGCGCGGACAGGGTGACTGAAGCTCTCTTT. This sequence encodes CASSADRVTEALF.

To note about this clonotype: A read error may be the cause here, since a much bigger clone is one base away. The rearrangement uses TRBV20-1 and TRBJ1-1; no firm D call. The CDR3 has 16 amino acids. Trimming shortened V by 0 bases and J by 3 bases, and 17 bases separated the two germline ends. Germline V lookup: CDR1 DFQATT, CDR2 SNEGSKA (reference sequence). CDR3 DNA: TGCAGTGCTAGAGACGGTGGGTCTTCGACCGACACTGAAGCTTTCTTT. This sequence encodes CSARDGGSSTDTEAFF.

There are many counts of this clonotype. The chain links TRBV7-9 to TRBJ2-1; 16 positions match TRBD2. V shed 4 bases, J shed 8 bases, and the junction held 2 bases outside the gene matches. Germline V lookup: CDR1 SEHNR, CDR2 FQNEAQ (reference sequence). The CDR3 covers 15 residues. The CDR3 spells CASSSGTSGGDEQFF. CDR3 DNA: TGTGCCAGCAGCTCCGGGACTAGCGGGGGGGATGAGCAGTTCTTC.

This clonotype was seen many times. This chain links TRBV12-3 or TRBV12-4 with TRBJ2-7, with TRBD2 matching over 10 bases. The J segment lost 6 bases and the V segment lost 5 bases, leaving 4 bases of the junction unmatched. There are 13 residues in the CDR3. The CDR3: CASSPGLAIEQYF. In DNA form, the CDR3 reads TGTGCCAGCAGTCCGGGACTAGCGATCGAGCAGTACTTC.

This clonotype was picked up a small number of times. The gene calls are TRBV30 and TRBJ2-7, with 9 bases identical to TRBD1. The length of the CDR3 is 13 residues. V lost 3 bases, J lost 6 bases, and 6 bases stayed unmatched. Germline V gene lookup returns CDR1 GTSNPN and CDR2 SVGIG (reference sequence). CDR3 nucleotides: TGTGCCTGGAGACAGGGGGCAATCCCCGAGCAGTACTTC. The encoded protein is CAWRQGAIPEQYF.

V and J are TRBV28 and TRBJ2-7; possible D gene TRBD1, 6 bases. Germline V gene lookup returns CDR1 MDHEN and CDR2 SYDVKM. V was shortened by 7 bases and J by 2 bases, with 15 bases between the two germline ends. CDR3 length equals 14 residues. The DNA for the CDR3 is TGTGCCAGCACCCAGGACAGAACGACCTACGAGCAGTACTTC. It specifies CASTQDRTTYEQYF.

Concerning this clonotype: A read error may explain this, as a much larger clone is one base away. This CDR3 is missing its conserved last phenylalanine or tryptophan, likely due to a read error. The V gene is TRBV27, the J gene TRBJ1-5; D is perhaps TRBD1 (6 bases). This CDR3 has 15 residues. The V and J ends lost 2 bases and 0 bases respectively, with 8 bases between them. CDR1 is MNHEY and CDR2 is SMNVEV in the germline V gene (reference sequence). CDR3 nucleotide sequence: TGTGCCAGCAGTTTAATGGGACATAGCAATCAGCCCCAGCATTGT. Its protein product is CASSLMGHSNQPQHC.

This clonotype was counted between two and nine times. V gene TRBV7-2 combines with J gene TRBJ1-2; D might be TRBD1 (6 bases). This CDR3 comprises 15 residues. CDR1 and CDR2 (germline): SGHTA, FQGNSA. V lost 1 base, J lost 3 bases, and 12 bases lay in between. CDR3 bases: TGTGCCAGCAGCTTAGGGGGGGCGGAGGACTATGGCTACACCTTC. This translates into CASSLGGAEDYGYTF.

This sequence joins TRBV27 and TRBJ2-7, with 7 positions matching TRBD2. The germline CDR1 and CDR2 sequences are MNHEY and SMNVEV (reference sequence). V dropped 6 bases and J dropped 0; count of bases not matched to a gene: 2. The length of the CDR3 is 13 residues. The CDR3 here is CASSGTNSYEQYF. Here the CDR3 DNA reads TGTGCCAGCAGCGGGACTAACTCCTACGAGCAGTACTTC.